The clone carrying this T cell receptor (beta chain) has only a few counts. The data are from a study of cytomegalovirus exposure and HLA in healthy donors. The study ran its PCR with 60 Vbeta and 13 Jbeta primers. Sequencing was performed with immunoSEQ multiplex PCR; in TCRdb, only in-frame clones are kept and a portion is missing. Of under 150,000 clones in the sample, around a tenth were seen once. This CDR3 comprises 19 residues. Germline-derived CDR1 and CDR2 are MDHEN and SYDVKM. Trimming removed 6 bases from V and 3 bases from J; junction bases left unmatched: 20. The source of this sequence is a male donor in good health and CMV-seronegative. The sequencing sample was made of PBMCs. The rearrangement uses TRBV28 and TRBJ2-4, with TRBD2 matching over 7 bases. The CDR3: CASRGNTGLEKGYKNIQYF. The CDR3, as DNA: TGTGCCAGCAGGGGGAATACCGGACTAGAAAAGGGGTACAAAAACATTCAGTACTTC. The full variable domain, in which reference TRBV28 and TRBJ2-4 provide the parts outside the CDR3, is DVKVTQSSRYLVKRTGEKVFLECVQDMDHENMFWYRQDPGLGLRLIYFSYDVKMKEKGDIPEGYSVSREKKERFSLILESASTNQTSMYLCASRGNTGLEKGYKNIQYFGAGTRLSVL.